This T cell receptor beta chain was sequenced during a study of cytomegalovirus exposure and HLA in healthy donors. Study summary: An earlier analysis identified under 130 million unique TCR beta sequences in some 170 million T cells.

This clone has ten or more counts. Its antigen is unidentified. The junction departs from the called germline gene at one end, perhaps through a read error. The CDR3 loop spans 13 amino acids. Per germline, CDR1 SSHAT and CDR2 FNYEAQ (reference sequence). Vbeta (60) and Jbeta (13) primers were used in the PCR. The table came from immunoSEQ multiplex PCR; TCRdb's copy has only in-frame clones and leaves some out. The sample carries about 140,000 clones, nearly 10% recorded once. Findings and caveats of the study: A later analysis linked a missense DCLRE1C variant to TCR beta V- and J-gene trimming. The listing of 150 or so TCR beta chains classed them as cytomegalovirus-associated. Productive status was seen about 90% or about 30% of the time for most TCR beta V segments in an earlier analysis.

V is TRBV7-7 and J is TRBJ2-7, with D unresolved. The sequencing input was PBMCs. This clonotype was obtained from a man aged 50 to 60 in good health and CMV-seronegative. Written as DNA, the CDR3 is TGTGCTAGCAGCTTTAAGGCGGACTACGAGCAGTACTTC. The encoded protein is CASSFKADYEQYF.